This T cell receptor (beta chain) was identified in a study of control samples from healthy donors and cancer patients. Assay used: immunoSEQ multiplex PCR; TCRdb lists only in-frame clones, some missing. The sample lists more than 85,000 clones, about 90% occurring once. In its sample, this clone was seen once. Germline V gene data show CDR1 as ENHRY and CDR2 as SYGVKD. The CDR3 is made up of 15 amino acids. V shed 4 bases and J shed 1 base, with 8 bases lying between them. The chain couples TRBV10-3 to TRBJ2-6; no clear D. The sequence was collected from a woman younger than 35 in good health. The material sequenced was blood. The CDR3, as DNA: TGTGCCATCAGTGGGGCGGCTTCTGGGGCCAACGTCCTGACTTTC. Translating gives CAISGAASGANVLTF.